A selection of T cell receptor beta chains follows, all from one sample in a study of blood T cell repertoires in COVID-19. This table comes from immunoSEQ multiplex PCR, and its TCRdb copy is limited to in-frame clones, with some not included. Found here are around 250,000 clones, almost 85% of them singletons; the top ten hold around 5.5%. Sequences were obtained from peripheral blood. All receptors come from a man aged 45-65 years with active or convalescent COVID-19. Each CDR3 is given with its conserved first and last residue. A D gene is named only where the DNA matches it firmly. Clone size is given for some rows only: seen once, a few or many times, or a class if the clone is expanded.

j_call clone_size v_call d_call cdr3_nt cdr3_aa
TRBJ1-1 once TRBV13 TRBD1 TGTGCCAGCAGAGCAGGGGGAGGCACTGAAGCTTTCTTT CASRAGGGTEAFF
TRBJ1-5 many TRBV2 TRBD1 TGTGCCAGCAGAGGGGGCAGGGCTATGAATCAGCCCCAGCATTTT CASRGGRAMNQPQHF
TRBJ2-7 NA TRBV5-1 NA TGCGCCAGCAGTTTCGACGGGTACGAGCAGTACTTC CASSFDGYEQYF
TRBJ2-3 NA TRBV6-5 NA TGTGCCAGCAATCGGGACAACACAGATACGCAGTATTTT CASNRDNTDTQYF
TRBJ1-1 NA TRBV7-2 TRBD1 TGTGCCAGCAGCCCGGACAGGCGGGCTTTCTTT CASSPDRRAFF
TRBJ2-7 NA TRBV7-6 TRBD2 TGTGCCAGCAGCTTAGCCCGTAGCGGGAATCAAAACGAGCAGTACTTC CASSLARSGNQNEQYF
TRBJ2-7 NA TRBV7-7 NA TGTGCCAGCAGCTCAGCCGGGACAACCTACGAGCAGTACTTC CASSSAGTTYEQYF
TRBJ1-4 NA TRBV10-3 NA TGTGCCATCAGTGACCAACCGGGGGAAAAACTGTTTTTT CAISDQPGEKLFF
TRBJ2-1 NA TRBV5-6 NA TGTGCCAGCAACATACCCCCCAATGAGCAGTTCTTC CASNIPPNEQFF
TRBJ2-1 NA TRBV9 NA TGTGCCAGCAGCGTAACAATAGGGGAAAGGAGCAATGAGCAGTTCTTC CASSVTIGERSNEQFF
TRBJ1-5 NA TRBV5-1 TRBD1 TGCGCCAGCAGCTTGGTAGGGGGGACAGGGGATTTCCTGTGGCAGCCCCAGCATTTT CASSLVGGTGDFLWQPQHF
TRBJ1-4 NA TRBV30 TRBD1 TGTGCCTGCGGGACAGGGAGTCGGTCGGGGGAAAAACTGTTTTTT CACGTGSRSGEKLFF
TRBJ1-3 NA TRBV7-8 NA TGTGCCAGCAGCTTAACACGATCGATCTCTGGAAACACCATATATTTT CASSLTRSISGNTIYF
TRBJ1-1 NA TRBV13 TRBD1 TGTGCCAGCAGCGCGACAGGGCGTACGGCTGAAGCTTTCTTT CASSATGRTAEAFF
TRBJ1-2 NA TRBV7-2 TRBD1 TGTGCCAGCAGCTCCCCTACAGGGGCTGGTGGCTACACCTTC CASSSPTGAGGYTF
TRBJ1-5 NA TRBV6-5 TRBD1 TGTGCCAGCAGTTACCGGGGACAGACGGATCAGCCCCAGCATTTT CASSYRGQTDQPQHF
TRBJ2-5 once TRBV24-1 NA TGTGCCACCCATAGGGGGGGGACCAAGAGGACCCAGTACTTC CATHRGGTKRTQYF
TRBJ2-7 NA TRBV7-2 TRBD1 TGTGCCAGCAGCTTGGTTACAGGGGGTTACGAGCAGTACTTC CASSLVTGGYEQYF
TRBJ2-7 NA TRBV6-2/TRBV6-3 NA TGTGCCAGCAGTTACTCGGGGGGTCTGACGGAACCCTACGAGCAGTACTTC CASSYSGGLTEPYEQYF
TRBJ2-1 NA TRBV30 NA TGTGCCTGGAGTGTTGGGCTCCTCAATGAGCAGTTCTTC CAWSVGLLNEQFF
TRBJ1-1 NA TRBV30 NA TGTGCCTGGAGTGTATATCGGGGTGGTGAAGCTTTCTTT CAWSVYRGGEAFF
TRBJ2-3 NA TRBV7-7 TRBD1 TGTGCTAGCAGCTTACAGGGGCGATCCACAGATACGCAGTATTTT CASSLQGRSTDTQYF
TRBJ2-1 NA TRBV7-9 NA TGTGCCAGCAGCTTGGCGGAGATACAACATGAGCAGTTCTTC CASSLAEIQHEQFF
TRBJ1-1 NA TRBV9 TRBD1 TGTGCCAGCAGCGGACAGGGGGCGAACACTGAAGCTTTCTTT CASSGQGANTEAFF
TRBJ2-1 NA TRBV7-9 NA TGTGCCAGCAGCTTAGCGGAGGCCGGGAACAATGAGCAGTTCTTC CASSLAEAGNNEQFF
TRBJ1-2 NA TRBV5-6 NA TGTGCCAGCAGCTTGGGAGGGAACTATGGCTACACCTTC CASSLGGNYGYTF
TRBJ2-5 NA TRBV7-2 NA TGTGCCAGCAGCAAGCGTATGGAGAGGGAGACCCAGTACTTC CASSKRMERETQYF
TRBJ2-3 NA TRBV5-6 TRBD1 TGTGCCAGCAGCTTATTAGGACAGGGGGCGCTGACAGATACGCAGTATTTT CASSLLGQGALTDTQYF
TRBJ2-1 NA TRBV5-6 NA TGTGCCAGCAGCTCCCTCGGTAGCGGACTTACGAATGAGCAGTTCTTC CASSSLGSGLTNEQFF
TRBJ2-5 NA TRBV5-1 NA TGCGCCAGCAGCTTGGGAACTTCCCCCCGGGCCCAGTACTTC CASSLGTSPRAQYF
TRBJ2-1 NA TRBV5-4 NA TGTGCCAGCAGCAGGGGACTCCGGGGGTACAATGAGCAGTTCTTC CASSRGLRGYNEQFF
TRBJ2-7 NA TRBV4-2 NA TGTGCCAGCAGCCCCGAGGGGGGGCGAGCGTCCGAGCAGTACTTC CASSPEGGRASEQYF
TRBJ1-1 once TRBV29-1 NA TGCAGCGCACTAATGAACACTGAAGCTTTCTTT CSALMNTEAFF
TRBJ1-4 NA TRBV19 NA TGTGCCAGTAAGATCTCAGGAACGGAAAAACTGTTTTTT CASKISGTEKLFF
TRBJ2-3 NA TRBV23-1 NA TGCGCCAGCAGTCTGCGCAACCGGGACAAGAAAACAGATACGCAGTATTTT CASSLRNRDKKTDTQYF
TRBJ1-2 NA TRBV5-4 NA TGTGCCAGCAGCTTGAATGACCGCCTCGAGCGTGTCTATGGCTACACCTTC CASSLNDRLERVYGYTF
TRBJ2-7 NA TRBV27 NA TGTGCCAGCAGTTTATCGTTACAGCTCGGTCAGCAGTACTTC CASSLSLQLGQQYF
TRBJ2-1 NA TRBV24-1 NA TGTGCCACCAGTGATCGACAGGCTAGTCACTACAATGAGCAGTTCTTC CATSDRQASHYNEQFF
TRBJ1-1 NA TRBV19 TRBD1 TGTGCCAGTAGTACTTGGACAGGGGGAGGAACTGAAGCTTTCTTT CASSTWTGGGTEAFF
TRBJ2-1 NA TRBV9 TRBD1 TGTGCCAGCAGCGTGGACAGGGGCTCCTACAATGAGCAGTTCTTC CASSVDRGSYNEQFF
TRBJ2-5 NA TRBV7-7 NA TGTGCTAGCAGCTTATACCGGACAAAAGGGGAGACCCAGTACTTC CASSLYRTKGETQYF
TRBJ2-5 NA TRBV3-1/TRBV3-2 NA TGTGCCAGCAGCCAAGTGTGGGGGCAGGGGGAGACCCAGTACTTC CASSQVWGQGETQYF
TRBJ2-7 NA TRBV28 NA TGTGCCAGCAGTTTCCTACAGGCCACCTACGAGCAGTACTTC CASSFLQATYEQYF
TRBJ1-1 NA TRBV7-2 TRBD1 TGTGCCAGCAGCTTGGGGACAGGGAACACTGAAGCTTTCTTT CASSLGTGNTEAFF
TRBJ1-5 NA TRBV5-1 TRBD1 TGCGCCAGCAGCTTGGTACCAGGGGGGAATCAGCCCCAGCATTTT CASSLVPGGNQPQHF
TRBJ2-7 once TRBV6-6 TRBD1 TGTGCCAGCAGTTACGGGTCTCCGGGACAGGGGGCGGAGCAGTACTTC CASSYGSPGQGAEQYF
TRBJ2-3 NA TRBV9 TRBD1 TGTGCCAGCAGCCTCGACAGGGGAAGAGATACGCAGTATTTT CASSLDRGRDTQYF
TRBJ2-7 NA TRBV14 TRBD2 TGTGCCAGCAGCCAAGTAAAGAGGGCGGGAGGGTTTAAGCCGTACTCCTACGAGCAGTACTTC CASSQVKRAGGFKPYSYEQYF
TRBJ2-3 few TRBV5-6 NA TGTGCCAGCACCGCGCGGGCAGACCGGGATACGCAGTATTTT CASTARADRDTQYF
TRBJ2-1 NA TRBV3-1/TRBV3-2 NA TGTGCCAGCAGCCAAGGGGCCCTGTCCTACAATGAGCAGTTCTTC CASSQGALSYNEQFF
TRBJ1-6 NA TRBV3-1/TRBV3-2 NA TGTGCCAGCAGCTTCATACATCATAATTCACCCCTCCACTTT CASSFIHHNSPLHF